This T cell receptor beta chain was captured by sequencing in a study of blood T cell repertoires in COVID-19. Produced via immunoSEQ multiplex PCR; TCRdb's table is partial and in-frame only. The data hold roughly 81,000 clones, with around 80% observed a single time. The clonotype was recovered from a man between 60 and 70 years old with acute or convalescent COVID-19. The material sequenced was peripheral blood.

The DNA for the CDR3 is TGTGCCAGCACTTCCGGGCTAGCGGGAGTGAGGTCCTACAATGAGCAGTTCTTC. Translating it yields CASTSGLAGVRSYNEQFF. V usage is TRBV7-2 and J usage is TRBJ2-1; 10 nucleotides agree with TRBD2. V lost 7 bases to trimming and J lost 1 base; unmatched junction nucleotides: 13. CDR3 length equals 18 residues. Per germline, CDR1 SGHTA and CDR2 FQGNSA. The full variable domain, its missing parts supplied by reference TRBV7-2 and TRBJ2-1, is GAGVSQSPSNKVTEKGKDVELRCDPISGHTALYWYRQSLGQGLEFLIYFQGNSAPDKSGLPSDRFSAERTGGSVSTLTIQRTQQEDSAVYLCASTSGLAGVRSYNEQFFGPGTRLTVL.